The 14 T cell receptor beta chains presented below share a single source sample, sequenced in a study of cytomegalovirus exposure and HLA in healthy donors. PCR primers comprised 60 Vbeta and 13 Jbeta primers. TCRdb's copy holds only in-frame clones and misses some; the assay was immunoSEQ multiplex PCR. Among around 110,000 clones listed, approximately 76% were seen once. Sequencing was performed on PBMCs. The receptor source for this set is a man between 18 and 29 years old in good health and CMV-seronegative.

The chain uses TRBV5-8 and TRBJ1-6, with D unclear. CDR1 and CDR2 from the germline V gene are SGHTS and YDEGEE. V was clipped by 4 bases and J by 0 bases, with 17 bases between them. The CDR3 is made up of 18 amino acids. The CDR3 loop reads CASSPPPDWSSYNSPLHF. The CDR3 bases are TGTGCCAGCAGCCCCCCCCCGGACTGGAGCTCCTATAATTCACCCCTCCACTTT.

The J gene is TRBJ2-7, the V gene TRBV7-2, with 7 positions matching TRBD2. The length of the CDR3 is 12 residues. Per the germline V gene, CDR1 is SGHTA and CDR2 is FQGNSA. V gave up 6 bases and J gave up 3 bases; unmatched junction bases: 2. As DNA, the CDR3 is TGTGCCAGCAGGGGCGGGGGCTACGAGCAGTACTTC. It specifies CASRGGGYEQYF.

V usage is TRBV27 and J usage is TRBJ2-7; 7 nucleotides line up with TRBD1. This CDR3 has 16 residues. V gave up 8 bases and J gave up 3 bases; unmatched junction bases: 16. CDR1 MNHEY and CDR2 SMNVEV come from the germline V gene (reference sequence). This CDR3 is CASASLLGTALYEQYF. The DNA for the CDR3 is TGTGCCAGCGCATCCCTGCTTGGGACAGCTCTCTACGAGCAGTACTTC.

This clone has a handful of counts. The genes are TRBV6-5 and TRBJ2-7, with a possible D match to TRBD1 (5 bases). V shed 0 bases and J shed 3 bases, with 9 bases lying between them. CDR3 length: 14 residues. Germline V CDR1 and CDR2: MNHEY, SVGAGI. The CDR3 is CASSYSKTDYEQYF. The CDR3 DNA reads TGTGCCAGCAGTTACTCGAAGACAGACTACGAGCAGTACTTC.

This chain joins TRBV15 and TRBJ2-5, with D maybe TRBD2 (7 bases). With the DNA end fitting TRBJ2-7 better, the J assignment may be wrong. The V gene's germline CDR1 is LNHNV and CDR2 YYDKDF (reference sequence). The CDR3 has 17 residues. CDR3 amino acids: CATSRPGRGPSAYEQYF. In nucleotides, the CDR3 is TGTGCCACCAGCAGACCGGGGCGGGGGCCGTCTGCCTACGAGCAGTACTTC.

The CDR3 is CATRTGGTTGELFF. The CDR3 DNA sequence: TGTGCCACCAGGACAGGGGGGACCACCGGGGAGCTGTTTTTT. The rearrangement links TRBV27 to TRBJ2-2, with TRBD1 matching 10 bases. With V trimmed by 10 bases and J by 4 bases, 6 bases remained unmatched. CDR1 is MNHEY, CDR2 SMNVEV, per germline (reference sequence). The CDR3 is 14 residues long.

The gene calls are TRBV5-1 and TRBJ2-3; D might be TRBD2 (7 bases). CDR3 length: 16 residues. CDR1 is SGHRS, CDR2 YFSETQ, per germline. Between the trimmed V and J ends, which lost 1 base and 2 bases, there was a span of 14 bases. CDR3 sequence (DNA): TGCGCCAGCAGCTTGTTAGGGGGGGGCCCCACAGATACGCAGTATTTT. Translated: CASSLLGGGPTDTQYF.

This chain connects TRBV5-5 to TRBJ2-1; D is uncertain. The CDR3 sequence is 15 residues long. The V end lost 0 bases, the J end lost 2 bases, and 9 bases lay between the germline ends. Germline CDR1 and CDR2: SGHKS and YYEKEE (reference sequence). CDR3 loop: CASSLAWATYNEQFF. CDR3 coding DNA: TGTGCCAGCAGCTTGGCGTGGGCAACCTACAATGAGCAGTTCTTC. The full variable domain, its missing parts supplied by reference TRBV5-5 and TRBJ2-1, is DAGVTQSPTHLIKTRGQQVTLRCSPISGHKSVSWYQQVLGQGPQFIFQYYEKEERGRGNFPDRFSARQFPNYSSELNVNALLLGDSALYLCASSLAWATYNEQFFGPGTRLTVL.

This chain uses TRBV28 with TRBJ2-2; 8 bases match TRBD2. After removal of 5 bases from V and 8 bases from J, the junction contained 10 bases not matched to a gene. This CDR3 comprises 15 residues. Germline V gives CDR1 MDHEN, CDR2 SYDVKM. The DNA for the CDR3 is TGTGCCAGCAGTAACCACCTCGGGGGGGCGGGGGAGCTGTTTTTT. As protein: CASSNHLGGAGELFF.

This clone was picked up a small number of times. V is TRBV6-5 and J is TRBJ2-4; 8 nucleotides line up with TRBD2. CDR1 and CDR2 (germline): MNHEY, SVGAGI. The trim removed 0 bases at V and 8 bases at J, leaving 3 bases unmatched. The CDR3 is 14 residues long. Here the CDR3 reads CASSYSAGVDIQYF. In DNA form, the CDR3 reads TGTGCCAGCAGTTACTCAGCGGGGGTTGACATTCAGTACTTC.

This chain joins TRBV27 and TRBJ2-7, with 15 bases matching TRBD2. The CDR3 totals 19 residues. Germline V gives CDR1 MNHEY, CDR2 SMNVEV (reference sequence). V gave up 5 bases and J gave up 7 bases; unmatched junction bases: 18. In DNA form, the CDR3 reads TGTGCCAGCAGTGAAACGGGACTAGCGGGGGGCCTCCTCCTGGTAGAGCAGTACTTC. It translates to CASSETGLAGGLLLVEQYF.

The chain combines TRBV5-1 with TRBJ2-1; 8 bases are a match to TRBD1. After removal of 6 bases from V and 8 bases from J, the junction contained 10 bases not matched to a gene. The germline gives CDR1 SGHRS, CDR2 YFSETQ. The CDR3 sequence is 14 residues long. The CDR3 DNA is TGCGCCAGCACCCCCCAGACAGGGGTGGATGAGCAGTTCTTC. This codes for CASTPQTGVDEQFF.

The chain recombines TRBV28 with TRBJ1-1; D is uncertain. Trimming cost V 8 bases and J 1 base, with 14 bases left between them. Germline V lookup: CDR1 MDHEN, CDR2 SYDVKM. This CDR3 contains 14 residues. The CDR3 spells CASDFEGANTEAFF. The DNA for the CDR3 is TGTGCCAGCGATTTTGAGGGCGCGAACACTGAAGCTTTCTTT.

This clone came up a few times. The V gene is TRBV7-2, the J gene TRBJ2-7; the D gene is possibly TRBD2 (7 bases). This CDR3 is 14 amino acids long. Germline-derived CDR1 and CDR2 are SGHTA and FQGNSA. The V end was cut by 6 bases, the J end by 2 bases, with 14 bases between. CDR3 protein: CASSPGGLPYEQYF. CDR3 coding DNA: TGTGCCAGCAGTCCCGGGGGGCTCCCCTACGAGCAGTACTTC. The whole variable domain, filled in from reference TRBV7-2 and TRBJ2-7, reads GAGVSQSPSNKVTEKGKDVELRCDPISGHTALYWYRQSLGQGLEFLIYFQGNSAPDKSGLPSDRFSAERTGGSVSTLTIQRTQQEDSAVYLCASSPGGLPYEQYFGPGTRLTVT.